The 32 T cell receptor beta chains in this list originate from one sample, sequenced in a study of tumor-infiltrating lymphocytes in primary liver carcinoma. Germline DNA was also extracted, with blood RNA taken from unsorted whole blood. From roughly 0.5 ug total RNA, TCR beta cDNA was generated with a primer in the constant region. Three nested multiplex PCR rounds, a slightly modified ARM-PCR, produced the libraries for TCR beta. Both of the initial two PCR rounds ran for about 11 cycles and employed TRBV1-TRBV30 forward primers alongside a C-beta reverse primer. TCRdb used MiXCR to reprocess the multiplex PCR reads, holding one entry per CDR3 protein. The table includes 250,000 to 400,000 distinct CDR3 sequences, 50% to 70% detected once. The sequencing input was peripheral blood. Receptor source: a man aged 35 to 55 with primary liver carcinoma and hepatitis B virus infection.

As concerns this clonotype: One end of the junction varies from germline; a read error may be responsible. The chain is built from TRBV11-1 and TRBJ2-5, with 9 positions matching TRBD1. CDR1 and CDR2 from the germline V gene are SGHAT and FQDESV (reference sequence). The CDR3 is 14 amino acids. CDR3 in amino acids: CASTLWTGVETQYF. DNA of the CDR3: TGTGCCAGCACACTCTGGACAGGGGTAGAGACCCAGTACTTT.

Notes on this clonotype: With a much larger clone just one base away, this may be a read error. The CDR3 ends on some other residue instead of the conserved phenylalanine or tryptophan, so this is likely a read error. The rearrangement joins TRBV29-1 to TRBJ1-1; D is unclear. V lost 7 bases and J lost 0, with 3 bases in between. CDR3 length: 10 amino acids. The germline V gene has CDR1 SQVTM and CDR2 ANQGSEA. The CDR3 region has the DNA TGCAGCGCAGTGAACACTGAAGCTTTCCTT. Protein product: CSAVNTEAFL.

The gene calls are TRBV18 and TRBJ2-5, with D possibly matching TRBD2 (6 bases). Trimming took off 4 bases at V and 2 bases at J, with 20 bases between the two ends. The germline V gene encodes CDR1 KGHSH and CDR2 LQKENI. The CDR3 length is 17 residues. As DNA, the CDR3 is TGTGCCAGCTCACTCGAAATCGGAGCGGGTGATCAAGAGACCCAGTACTTC. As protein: CASSLEIGAGDQETQYF.

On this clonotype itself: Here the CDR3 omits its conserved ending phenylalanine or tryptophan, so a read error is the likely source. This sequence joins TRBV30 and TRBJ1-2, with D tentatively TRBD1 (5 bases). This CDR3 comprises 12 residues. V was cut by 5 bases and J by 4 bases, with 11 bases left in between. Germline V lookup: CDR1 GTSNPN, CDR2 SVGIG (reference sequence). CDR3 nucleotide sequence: TGTGCCTGGGCCCGGGGGGGCTATGGCTACACCTTA. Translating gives CAWARGGYGYTL.

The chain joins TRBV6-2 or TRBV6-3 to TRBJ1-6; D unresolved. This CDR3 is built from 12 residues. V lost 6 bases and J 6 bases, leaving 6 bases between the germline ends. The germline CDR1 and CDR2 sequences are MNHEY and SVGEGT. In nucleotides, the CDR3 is TGTGCCAGCAGGAAGACTAATTCACCCCTCCACTTT. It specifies CASRKTNSPLHF.

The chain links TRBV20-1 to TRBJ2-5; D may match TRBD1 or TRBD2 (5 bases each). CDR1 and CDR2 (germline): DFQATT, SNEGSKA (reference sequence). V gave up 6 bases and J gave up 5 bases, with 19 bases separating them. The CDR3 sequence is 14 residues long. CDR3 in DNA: TGCAGTGCCCCTCCGCCGGGGCCGCTGGAGACCCAGTACTTC. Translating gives CSAPPPGPLETQYF.

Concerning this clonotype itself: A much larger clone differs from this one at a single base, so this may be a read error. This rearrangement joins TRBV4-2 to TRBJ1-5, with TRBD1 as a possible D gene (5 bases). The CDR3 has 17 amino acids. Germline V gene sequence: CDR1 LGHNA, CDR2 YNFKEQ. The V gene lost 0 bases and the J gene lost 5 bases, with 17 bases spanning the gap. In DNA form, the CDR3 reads TGTGCCAGCAGCCAAGATCGAGGTCAGGGAGGCGATCAGCCCCAGCATTTT. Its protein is CASSQDRGQGGDQPQHF.

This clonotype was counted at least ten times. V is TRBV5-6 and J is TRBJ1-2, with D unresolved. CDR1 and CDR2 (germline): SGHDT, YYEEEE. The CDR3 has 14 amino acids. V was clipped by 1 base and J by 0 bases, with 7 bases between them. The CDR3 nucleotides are TGTGCCAGCAGCTTGACTGCAACTAACTATGGCTACACCTTC. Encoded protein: CASSLTATNYGYTF.

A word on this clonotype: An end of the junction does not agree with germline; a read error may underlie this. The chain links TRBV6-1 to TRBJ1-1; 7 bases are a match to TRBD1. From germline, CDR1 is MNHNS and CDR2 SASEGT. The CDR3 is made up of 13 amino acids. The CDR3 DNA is TGTGCCAGCATTGAAGGCAGGGGGACTGAAGCTTTCTTT. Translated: CASIEGRGTEAFF.

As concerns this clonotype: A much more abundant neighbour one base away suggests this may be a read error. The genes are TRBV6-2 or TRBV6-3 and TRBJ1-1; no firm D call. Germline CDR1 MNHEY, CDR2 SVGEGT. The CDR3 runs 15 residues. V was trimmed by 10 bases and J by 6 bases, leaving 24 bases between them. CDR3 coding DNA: TGTGCCATCAGCCAAACGAGGAAAAGACTTGCTGAAGCTTTCTTT. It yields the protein CAISQTRKRLAEAFF.

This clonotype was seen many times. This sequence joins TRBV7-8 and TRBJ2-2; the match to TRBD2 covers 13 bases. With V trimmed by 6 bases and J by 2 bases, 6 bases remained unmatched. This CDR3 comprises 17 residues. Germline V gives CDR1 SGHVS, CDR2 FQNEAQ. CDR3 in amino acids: CASSPGLAGVNTGELFF. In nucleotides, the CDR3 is TGTGCCAGCAGTCCTGGACTAGCGGGAGTAAACACCGGGGAGCTGTTTTTT.

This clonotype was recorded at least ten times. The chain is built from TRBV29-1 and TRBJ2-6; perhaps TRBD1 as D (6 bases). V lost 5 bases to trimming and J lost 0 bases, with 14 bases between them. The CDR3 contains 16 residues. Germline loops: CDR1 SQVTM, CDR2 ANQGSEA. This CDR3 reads CSVFRDTDSGANVLTF. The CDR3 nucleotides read TGCAGCGTTTTCCGGGACACAGACTCTGGGGCCAACGTCCTGACTTTC.

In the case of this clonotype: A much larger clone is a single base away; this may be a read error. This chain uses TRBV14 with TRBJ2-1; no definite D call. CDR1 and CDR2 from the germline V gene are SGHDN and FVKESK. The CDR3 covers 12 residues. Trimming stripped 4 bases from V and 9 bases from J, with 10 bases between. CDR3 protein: CASSRPRIEQFF. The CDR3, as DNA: TGTGCCAGCAGCCGCCCCAGGATTGAGCAGTTCTTC.

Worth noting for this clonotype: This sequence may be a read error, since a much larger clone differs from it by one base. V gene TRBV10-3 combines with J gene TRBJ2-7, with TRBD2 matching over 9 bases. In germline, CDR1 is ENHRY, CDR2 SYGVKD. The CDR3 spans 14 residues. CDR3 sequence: CAISPSGTPYKQYF. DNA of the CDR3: TGTGCCATCAGTCCTAGCGGGACCCCCTACAAGCAGTACTTC.

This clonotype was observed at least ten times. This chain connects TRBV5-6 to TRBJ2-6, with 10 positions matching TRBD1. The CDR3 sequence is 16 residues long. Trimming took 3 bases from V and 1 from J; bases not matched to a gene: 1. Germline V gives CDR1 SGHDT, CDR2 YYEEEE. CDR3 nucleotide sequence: TGTGCCAGCAGCTCGGACAGGGGGTCTGGGGCCAACGTCCTGACTTTC. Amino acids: CASSSDRGSGANVLTF.

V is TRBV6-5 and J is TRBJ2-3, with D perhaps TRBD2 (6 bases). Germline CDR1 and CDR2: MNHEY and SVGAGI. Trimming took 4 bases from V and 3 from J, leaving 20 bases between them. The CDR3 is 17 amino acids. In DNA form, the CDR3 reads TGTGCCAGCAGTTCACTCCCCCTAAGTGCGGGGACAGATACGCAGTATTTT. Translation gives CASSSLPLSAGTDTQYF.

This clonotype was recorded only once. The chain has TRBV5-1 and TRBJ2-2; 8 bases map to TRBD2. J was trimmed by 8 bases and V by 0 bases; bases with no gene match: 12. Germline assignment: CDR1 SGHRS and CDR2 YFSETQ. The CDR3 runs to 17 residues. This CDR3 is CASSLESAGVSDGELFF. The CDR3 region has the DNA TGCGCCAGCAGCTTGGAGTCAGCGGGAGTTTCGGATGGGGAGCTGTTTTTT. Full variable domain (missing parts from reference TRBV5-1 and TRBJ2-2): KAGVTQTPRYLIKTRGQQVTLSCSPISGHRSVSWYQQTPGQGLQFLFEYFSETQRNKGNFPGRFSGRQFSNSRSEMNVSTLELGDSALYLCASSLESAGVSDGELFFGEGSRLTVL.

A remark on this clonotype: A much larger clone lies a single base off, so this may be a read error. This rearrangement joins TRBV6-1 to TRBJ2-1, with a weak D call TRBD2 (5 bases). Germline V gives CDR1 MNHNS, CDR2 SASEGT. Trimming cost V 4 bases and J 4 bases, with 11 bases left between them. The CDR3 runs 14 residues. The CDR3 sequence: CASSVIRRYNEQFF. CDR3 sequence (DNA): TGTGCCAGCAGTGTAATCCGGAGGTACAATGAGCAGTTCTTC.

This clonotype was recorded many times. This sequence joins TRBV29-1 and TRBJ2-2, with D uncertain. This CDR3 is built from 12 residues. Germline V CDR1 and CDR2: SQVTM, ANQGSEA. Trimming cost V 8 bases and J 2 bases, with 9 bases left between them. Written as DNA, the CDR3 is TGCAGCATAGACGGTAACACCGGGGAGCTGTTTTTT. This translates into CSIDGNTGELFF.

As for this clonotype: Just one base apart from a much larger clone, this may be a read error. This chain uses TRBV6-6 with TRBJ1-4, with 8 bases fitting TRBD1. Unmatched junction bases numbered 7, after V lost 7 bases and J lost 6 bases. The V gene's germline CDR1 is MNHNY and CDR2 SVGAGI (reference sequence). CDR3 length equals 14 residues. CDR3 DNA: TGTGCCAGCAACCCCGGACAGGGTTATGAAAAACTGTTTTTT. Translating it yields CASNPGQGYEKLFF.

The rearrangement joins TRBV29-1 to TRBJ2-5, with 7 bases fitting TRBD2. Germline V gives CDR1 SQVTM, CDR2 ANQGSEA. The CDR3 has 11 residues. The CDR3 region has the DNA TGCGGCGGGGGAGAGTCTGAGGCCCAGTACTTC. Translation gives CGGGESEAQYF. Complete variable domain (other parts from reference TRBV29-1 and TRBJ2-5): SAVISQKPSRDICQRGTSLTIQCQVDSQVTMMFWYRQQPGQSLTLIATANQGSEATYESGFVIDKFPISRPNLTFSTLTVSNMSPEDSSIYLCGGGESEAQYFGPGTRLLVL.

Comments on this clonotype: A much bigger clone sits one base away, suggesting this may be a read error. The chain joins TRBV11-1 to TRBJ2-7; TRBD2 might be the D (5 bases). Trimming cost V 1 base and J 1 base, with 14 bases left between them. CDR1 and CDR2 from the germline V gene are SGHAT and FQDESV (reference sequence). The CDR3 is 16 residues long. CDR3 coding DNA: TGTGCCAGCAGCTTAGTGGCGGGCATACTATCCTACGAGCAGTACTTC. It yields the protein CASSLVAGILSYEQYF.

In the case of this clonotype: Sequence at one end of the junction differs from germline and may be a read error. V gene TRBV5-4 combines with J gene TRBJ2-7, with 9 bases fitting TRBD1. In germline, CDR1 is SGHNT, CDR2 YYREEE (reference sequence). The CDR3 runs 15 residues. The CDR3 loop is CASSPTGTGINEQNF. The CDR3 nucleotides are TGTGCCAGCAGCCCAACCGGGACAGGGATCAACGAACAGAACTTC.

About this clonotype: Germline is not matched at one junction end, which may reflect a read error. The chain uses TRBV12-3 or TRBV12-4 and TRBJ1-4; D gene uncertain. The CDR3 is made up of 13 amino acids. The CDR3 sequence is CASSPRPDEKLLF. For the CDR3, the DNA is TGTGCCAGCAGTCCCCGACCAGATGAAAAACTGTTGTTT.

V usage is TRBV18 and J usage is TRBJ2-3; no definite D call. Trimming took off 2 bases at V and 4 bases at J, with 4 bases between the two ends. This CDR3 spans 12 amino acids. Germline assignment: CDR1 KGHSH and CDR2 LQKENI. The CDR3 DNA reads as TGTGCCAGCTCACCAGGGGCAGATACGCAGTATTTT. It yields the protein CASSPGADTQYF.

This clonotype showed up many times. CDR3 coding DNA: TGTGCCAGCAGCCAAGACCCCATCAGCATAAGTACGCAGTATTTT. It encodes CASSQDPISISTQYF. The chain links TRBV4-2 to TRBJ2-3, with unresolved D. Trimming took off 0 bases at V and 8 bases at J, with 15 bases between the two ends. The length of the CDR3 is 15 residues. Germline-derived CDR1 and CDR2 are LGHNA and YNFKEQ.

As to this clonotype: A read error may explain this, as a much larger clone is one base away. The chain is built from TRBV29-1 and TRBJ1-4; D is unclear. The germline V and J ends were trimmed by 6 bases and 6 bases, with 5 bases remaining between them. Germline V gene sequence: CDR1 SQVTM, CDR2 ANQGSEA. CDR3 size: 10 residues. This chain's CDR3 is CSVLDEKLFF. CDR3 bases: TGCAGCGTCCTAGATGAAAAACTGTTTTTT.

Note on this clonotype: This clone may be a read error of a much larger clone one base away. The CDR3 sequence is CARSYGTMGGPQHF. The DNA of the CDR3 is TGTGCCAGGAGTTACGGGACCATGGGAGGGCCCCAGCATTTT. V gene TRBV6-5 combines with J gene TRBJ1-5; D may be TRBD1 (5 bases). Per germline, CDR1 MNHEY and CDR2 SVGAGI. The CDR3 extends over 14 amino acids.

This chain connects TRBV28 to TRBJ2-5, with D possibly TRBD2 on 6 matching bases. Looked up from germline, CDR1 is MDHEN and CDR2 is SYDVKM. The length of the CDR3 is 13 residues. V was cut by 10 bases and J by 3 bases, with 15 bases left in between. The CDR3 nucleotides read TGTGCCATCACGGCGGGGCGGGAAGAGACCCAGTACTTC. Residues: CAITAGREETQYF.

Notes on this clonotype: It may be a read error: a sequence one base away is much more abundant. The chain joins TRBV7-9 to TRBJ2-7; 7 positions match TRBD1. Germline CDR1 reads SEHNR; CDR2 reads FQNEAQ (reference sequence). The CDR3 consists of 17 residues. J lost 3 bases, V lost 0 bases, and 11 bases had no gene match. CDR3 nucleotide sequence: TGTGCCAGCAGCTTAGCGCCCCCGGGACAGCGAAACTACGAGCAGTACTTC. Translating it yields CASSLAPPGQRNYEQYF. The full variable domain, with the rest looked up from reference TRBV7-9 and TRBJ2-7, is DTGVSQNPRHKITKRGQNVTFRCDPISEHNRLYWYRQTLGQGPEFLTYFQNEAQLEKSRLLSDRFSAERPKGSFSTLEIQRTEQGDSAMYLCASSLAPPGQRNYEQYFGPGTRLTVT.

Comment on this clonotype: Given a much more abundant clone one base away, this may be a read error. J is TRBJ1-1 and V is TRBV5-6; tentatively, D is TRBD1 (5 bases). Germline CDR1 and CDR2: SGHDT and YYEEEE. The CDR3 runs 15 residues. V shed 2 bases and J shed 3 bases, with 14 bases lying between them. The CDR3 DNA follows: TGTGCCAGCAGCTTTAGGGACTTTAGGGACACTGAAGCTTTCTTT. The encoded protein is CASSFRDFRDTEAFF.

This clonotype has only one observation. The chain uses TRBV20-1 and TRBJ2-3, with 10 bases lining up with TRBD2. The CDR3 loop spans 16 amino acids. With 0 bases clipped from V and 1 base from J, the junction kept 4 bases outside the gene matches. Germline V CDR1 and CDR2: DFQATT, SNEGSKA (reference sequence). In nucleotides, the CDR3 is TGCAGTGCTAGAGATTGCACTAGCGGGGGCACAGATACGCAGTATTTT. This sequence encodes CSARDCTSGGTDTQYF.